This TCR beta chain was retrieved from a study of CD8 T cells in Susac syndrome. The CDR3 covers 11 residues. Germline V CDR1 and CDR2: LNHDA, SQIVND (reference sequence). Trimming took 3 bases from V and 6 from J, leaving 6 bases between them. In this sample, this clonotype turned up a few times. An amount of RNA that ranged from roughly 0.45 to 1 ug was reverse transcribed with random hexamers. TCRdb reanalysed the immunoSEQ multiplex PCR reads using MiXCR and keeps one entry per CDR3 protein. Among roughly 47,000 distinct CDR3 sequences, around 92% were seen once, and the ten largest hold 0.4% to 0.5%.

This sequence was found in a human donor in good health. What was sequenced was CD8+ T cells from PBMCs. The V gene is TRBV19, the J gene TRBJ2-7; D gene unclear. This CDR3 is CASSMTGEQYF. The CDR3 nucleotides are TGTGCCAGTAGTATGACGGGCGAGCAGTACTTC.